One sample yielded the 17 T cell receptor beta chains listed below, sequenced in a study of shared clonotypes between healthy human individuals. TCRdb's table, derived via immunoSEQ multiplex PCR, lists solely in-frame clones and lacks some. Here the sample spans about 1.5 million clones, approximately 96% being singletons. What was sequenced was naive CD4+ T cells sorted from blood. Subset defined: CD45RA+ positively selected. These receptor sequences come from a young man in good health.

The rearrangement joins TRBV5-4 to TRBJ2-7; 7 bases line up with TRBD2. Germline values: CDR1 SGHNT, CDR2 YYREEE (reference sequence). Unmatched junction bases numbered 11, after V lost 7 bases and J lost 7 bases. The CDR3 contains 13 residues. The CDR3 reads CASRQLASGEQYF. The CDR3 DNA sequence: TGTGCCAGCCGGCAACTAGCGTCTGGGGAGCAGTACTTC. Together with reference TRBV5-4 and TRBJ2-7, the CDR3 gives the full variable domain: ETGVTQSPTHLIKTRGQQVTLRCSSQSGHNTVSWYQQALGQGPQFIFQYYREEENGRGNFPPRFSGLQFPNYSSELNVNALELDDSALYLCASRQLASGEQYFGPGTRLTVT.

The rearrangement uses TRBV18 and TRBJ2-5, with D possibly matching TRBD2 (5 bases). Germline V gene data show CDR1 as KGHSH and CDR2 as LQKENI. The CDR3 is made up of 13 amino acids. Deletions cut 11 bases from V and 6 bases from J, with 19 bases between. The CDR3 DNA reads as TGTGCCGGAACTAGGTCTGGTGAACAGACCCAGTACTTC. This codes for CAGTRSGEQTQYF.

This rearrangement joins TRBV30 to TRBJ2-3, with 10 bases matching TRBD2. After removal of 0 bases from V and 1 base from J, the junction contained 1 base not matched to a gene. CDR1 and CDR2 from the germline V gene are GTSNPN and SVGIG (reference sequence). This CDR3 contains 15 residues. CDR3 sequence reads: CAWSVSGRGTDTQYF. CDR3 nucleotide sequence: TGTGCCTGGAGTGTAAGCGGGAGGGGCACAGATACGCAGTATTTT.

The rearrangement links TRBV4-3 to TRBJ1-1; no clear D. Germline V gives CDR1 LGHNA, CDR2 YSLEER. This CDR3 region has 13 residues. The ends were cut back, 0 bases at V and 7 bases at J, with 9 bases in the middle. The CDR3 nucleotides read TGCGCCAGCAGCCAAGACGGTTGGGGTGAAGCTTTCTTT. Translation gives CASSQDGWGEAFF.

The V and J genes are TRBV9 and TRBJ2-5; D unclear. V lost 8 bases and J lost 2, with 16 bases in between. The CDR3 extends over 14 amino acids. Germline V lookup: CDR1 SGDLS, CDR2 YYNGEE. CDR3 amino acids: CASKRTVEQETQYF. Here the CDR3 DNA reads TGTGCCAGTAAAAGGACGGTTGAACAAGAGACCCAGTACTTC.

The chain uses TRBV10-1 and TRBJ2-1, with 12 bases lining up with TRBD2. CDR1 WNHNN and CDR2 SYGVQD come from the germline V gene (reference sequence). The CDR3 is made up of 16 amino acids. V gave up 4 bases and J gave up 7 bases; unmatched junction bases: 8. Here the CDR3 DNA reads TGCGCCAGCAGTGGGCTAGCGGGAGGGCCGCGGAATGAGCAGTTCTTC. Protein sequence: CASSGLAGGPRNEQFF.

A remark on this clone: Other nucleotide sequences in the sample specify the same CDR3. V gene TRBV7-2 combines with J gene TRBJ2-4; D possibly matches TRBD1 or TRBD2 (5 bases each). Germline assignment: CDR1 SGHTA and CDR2 FQGNSA. The CDR3 totals 16 residues. V lost 0 bases and J lost 0, with 9 bases in between. The CDR3 nucleotides read TGTGCCAGCAGCTTAGCTGGGACCCTAGCCAAAAACATTCAGTACTTC. Translated: CASSLAGTLAKNIQYF.

As for this clone: Distinct nucleotide sequences in the sample also encode this CDR3. The chain is built from TRBV15 and TRBJ2-1, with a tentative D call TRBD2 (5 bases). The germline V and J ends were trimmed by 0 bases and 1 base, with 7 bases remaining between them. The germline CDR1 and CDR2 sequences are LNHNV and YYDKDF (reference sequence). This CDR3 is built from 15 residues. The CDR3 nucleotides are TGTGCCACCAGCAGAGATCGGGGATCCTACAATGAGCAGTTCTTC. Translating it yields CATSRDRGSYNEQFF.

The rearrangement links TRBV4-1 to TRBJ2-1; no definite D call. Germline V gives CDR1 MGHRA, CDR2 YSYEKL. Trimming shortened V by 1 base and J by 8 bases, and 9 bases separated the two germline ends. The CDR3 length is 13 residues. CDR3: CASSQASTDEQFF. The CDR3 nucleotides read TGCGCCAGCAGCCAAGCTAGTACCGATGAGCAGTTCTTC.

This clone has a handful of counts. The chain carries TRBV7-9 and TRBJ2-1; D is uncertain. Trimming shortened V by 5 bases and J by 7 bases, and 15 bases separated the two germline ends. This CDR3 comprises 14 residues. Per germline, CDR1 SEHNR and CDR2 FQNEAQ (reference sequence). The CDR3 loop is CASSRLGFGNEQFF. CDR3 nucleotide sequence: TGTGCCAGCAGCCGCCTAGGGTTTGGGAATGAGCAGTTCTTC.

On this clone itself: The same CDR3 also results from other DNA sequences found in this sample. The V call is TRBV2, the J call TRBJ1-5; 8 bases align to TRBD1. The J segment lost 1 base and the V segment lost 4 bases, leaving 0 bases of the junction unmatched. The germline V gene encodes CDR1 SNHLY and CDR2 FYNNEI. The CDR3 loop spans 14 amino acids. The CDR3 loop reads CASSGQGSNQPQHF. Here the CDR3 DNA reads TGTGCCAGCAGTGGACAGGGGAGCAATCAGCCCCAGCATTTT.

V and J are TRBV11-2 and TRBJ2-1, with 14 bases lining up with TRBD2. Germline CDR1 and CDR2: SGHAT and FQNNGV. The CDR3 consists of 19 residues. Trimming at V came to 3 bases and at J to 0 bases, leaving 7 bases not matched to a gene. CDR3 bases: TGTGCCAGCAGCTTCGGGACTAGCGGGAGCGCAAGCTCCTACAATGAGCAGTTCTTC. Translated, it gives CASSFGTSGSASSYNEQFF.

This rearrangement joins TRBV6-5 to TRBJ1-4; D is unclear. Germline V gene lookup returns CDR1 MNHEY and CDR2 SVGAGI. The CDR3 consists of 16 residues. V lost 2 bases, J lost 3 bases, and 13 bases lay in between. The CDR3 spells CASSYSSPAANEKLFF. The CDR3 bases are TGTGCCAGCAGTTACAGTAGCCCCGCGGCTAATGAAAAACTGTTTTTT.

The J gene is TRBJ2-1, the V gene TRBV9; D gene unclear. CDR3 length equals 15 residues. Germline assignment: CDR1 SGDLS and CDR2 YYNGEE. The V gene lost 1 base and the J gene lost 4 bases, with 12 bases spanning the gap. Here the CDR3 DNA reads TGTGCCAGCAGCGTACAGATAACTAATTACAATGAGCAGTTCTTC. It translates to CASSVQITNYNEQFF.

The chain links TRBV29-1 to TRBJ1-2; no clear D gene. CDR1 and CDR2 (germline): SQVTM, ANQGSEA. CDR3 length equals 13 residues. V lost 2 bases and J 7 bases, leaving 14 bases between the germline ends. In DNA, the CDR3 is TGCAGCGTTGAACCGGGAGCCCGGGGTGGCTACACCTTC. It codes for CSVEPGARGGYTF.

The rearrangement uses TRBV29-1 and TRBJ1-2, with a tentative D call TRBD1 (5 bases). Germline loops: CDR1 SQVTM, CDR2 ANQGSEA. This CDR3 contains 11 residues. The CDR3 DNA is TGCACCGTCGGGGGTAACTATGGCTACACCTTC. This gives the protein CTVGGNYGYTF.

This chain connects TRBV11-2 to TRBJ1-2, with no clear D. The CDR3 length is 15 residues. The V end lost 5 bases, the J end lost 4 bases, and 17 bases lay between the germline ends. Per germline, CDR1 SGHAT and CDR2 FQNNGV. The CDR3 here is CASSTVPGTPYGYTF. The CDR3 coding sequence is TGTGCCAGCAGCACGGTCCCGGGTACCCCCTATGGCTACACCTTC.